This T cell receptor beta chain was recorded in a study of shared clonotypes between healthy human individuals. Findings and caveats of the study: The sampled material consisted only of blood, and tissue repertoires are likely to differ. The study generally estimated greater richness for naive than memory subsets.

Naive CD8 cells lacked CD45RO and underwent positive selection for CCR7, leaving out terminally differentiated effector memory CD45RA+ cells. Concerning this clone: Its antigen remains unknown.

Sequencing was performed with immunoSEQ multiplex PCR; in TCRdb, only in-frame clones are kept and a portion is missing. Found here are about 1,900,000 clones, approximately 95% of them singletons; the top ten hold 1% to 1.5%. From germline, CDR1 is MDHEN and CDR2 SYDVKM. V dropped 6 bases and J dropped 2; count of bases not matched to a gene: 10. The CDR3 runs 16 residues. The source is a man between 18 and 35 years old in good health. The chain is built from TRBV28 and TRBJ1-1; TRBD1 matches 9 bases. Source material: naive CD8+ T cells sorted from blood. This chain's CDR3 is CASSFGQGMHNTEAFF. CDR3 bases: TGTGCCAGCAGCTTCGGACAGGGGATGCACAACACTGAAGCTTTCTTT.